This TCR beta chain originates from a study of CD8 T cells in Susac syndrome. Trimming removed 4 bases from V and 5 bases from J; junction bases left unmatched: 10. Germline V gives CDR1 GTSNPN, CDR2 SVGIG (reference sequence). This CDR3 is 14 amino acids long. An amount of RNA that ranged from 0.5 to 1 ug was reverse transcribed with random hexamers. Each CDR3 protein is one row after TCRdb ran MiXCR on the immunoSEQ multiplex PCR reads. The data show 150,000 to 200,000 distinct CDR3 sequences, just under 95% seen once. Sequencing of TCR beta was performed on blood CD8+ T cells and on blood CD4+ T cells. Age- and sex-matched healthy donors served as the control group.

Material for sequencing was CD4+ T cells from PBMCs. The receptor's source is a human donor in good health. The gene calls are TRBV30 and TRBJ2-7; 8 bases map to TRBD2. DNA of the CDR3: TGTGCCTGGACGGGGCCGGGAGGGTACCACGAGCAGTACTTC. It is translated as CAWTGPGGYHEQYF.